The present TCR beta chain was sequenced within a study of T cell responses to AZD1222 COVID-19 vaccine. Study observations and caveats: The repertoires were collected only after the peak T cell response. The CD4 TCRs associated with vaccination extended across spike and predominated at 160-218 and 743-854.

About this clone: As yet, its antigen is unknown. Other DNA sequences in this sample translate to the same CDR3.

V was pared by 4 bases and J by 2 bases, with 9 bases between. The CDR3 covers 14 residues. CDR1 is LGHDT and CDR2 is YNNKEL in the germline V gene (reference sequence). Produced via immunoSEQ multiplex PCR; TCRdb's table is partial and in-frame only. The data show about 88,000 clones, about 89% seen once. This clonotype was obtained from an adult who received the AZD1222 COVID-19 vaccine. The input for sequencing was peripheral blood, taken 28 days after the second AZD1222 dose. The chain carries TRBV3-1 (or the pseudogene TRBV3-2) and TRBJ1-3; D might be TRBD1 (5 bases). The CDR3 bases are TGTGCCAGCAGCCCCGGGACGGCTGGAAACACCATATATTTT. Amino acids: CASSPGTAGNTIYF.